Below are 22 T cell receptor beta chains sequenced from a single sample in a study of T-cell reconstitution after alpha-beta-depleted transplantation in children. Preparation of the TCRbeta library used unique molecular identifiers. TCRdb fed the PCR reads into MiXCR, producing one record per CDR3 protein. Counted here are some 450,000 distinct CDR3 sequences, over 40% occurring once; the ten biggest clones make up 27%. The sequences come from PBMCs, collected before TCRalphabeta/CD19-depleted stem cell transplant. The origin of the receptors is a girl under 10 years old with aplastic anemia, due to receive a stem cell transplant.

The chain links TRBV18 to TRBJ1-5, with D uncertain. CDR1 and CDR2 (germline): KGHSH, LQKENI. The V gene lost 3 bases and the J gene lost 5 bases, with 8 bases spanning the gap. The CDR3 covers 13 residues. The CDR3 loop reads CASSPDFYQPQHF. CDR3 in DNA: TGTGCCAGCTCACCGGATTTTTATCAGCCCCAGCATTTT.

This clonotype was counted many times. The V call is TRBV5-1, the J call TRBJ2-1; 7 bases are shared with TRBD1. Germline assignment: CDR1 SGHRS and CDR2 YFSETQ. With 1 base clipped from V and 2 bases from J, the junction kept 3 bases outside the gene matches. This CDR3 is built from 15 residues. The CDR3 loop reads CASSLKGQTYNEQFF. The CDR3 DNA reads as TGCGCCAGCAGCTTGAAGGGACAGACCTACAATGAGCAGTTCTTC. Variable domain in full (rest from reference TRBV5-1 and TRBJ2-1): KAGVTQTPRYLIKTRGQQVTLSCSPISGHRSVSWYQQTPGQGLQFLFEYFSETQRNKGNFPGRFSGRQFSNSRSEMNVSTLELGDSALYLCASSLKGQTYNEQFFGPGTRLTVL.

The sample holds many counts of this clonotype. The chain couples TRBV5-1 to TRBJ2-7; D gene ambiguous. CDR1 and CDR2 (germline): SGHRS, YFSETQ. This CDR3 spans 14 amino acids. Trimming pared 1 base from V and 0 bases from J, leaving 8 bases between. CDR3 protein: CASSLPTDSYEQYF. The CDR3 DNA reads TGCGCCAGCAGCTTGCCGACGGACTCCTACGAGCAGTACTTC. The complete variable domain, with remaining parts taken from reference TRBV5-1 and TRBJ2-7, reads KAGVTQTPRYLIKTRGQQVTLSCSPISGHRSVSWYQQTPGQGLQFLFEYFSETQRNKGNFPGRFSGRQFSNSRSEMNVSTLELGDSALYLCASSLPTDSYEQYFGPGTRLTVT.

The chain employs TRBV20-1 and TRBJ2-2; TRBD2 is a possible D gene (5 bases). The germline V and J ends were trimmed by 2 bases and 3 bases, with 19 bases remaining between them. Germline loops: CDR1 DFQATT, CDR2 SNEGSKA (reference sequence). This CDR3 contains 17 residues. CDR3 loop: CSARPPLDSVDTGELFF. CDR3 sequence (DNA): TGCAGTGCTAGACCTCCCCTGGACTCGGTCGACACCGGGGAGCTGTTTTTT.

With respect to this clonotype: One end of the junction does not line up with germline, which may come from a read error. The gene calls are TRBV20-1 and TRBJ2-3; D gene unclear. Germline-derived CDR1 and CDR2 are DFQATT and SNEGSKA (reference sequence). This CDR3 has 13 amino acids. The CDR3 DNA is TGCTGCTCCCTCTACCGAGTTCACAGATACGCAGTATTT. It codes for CCSLYRVHRYAVF.

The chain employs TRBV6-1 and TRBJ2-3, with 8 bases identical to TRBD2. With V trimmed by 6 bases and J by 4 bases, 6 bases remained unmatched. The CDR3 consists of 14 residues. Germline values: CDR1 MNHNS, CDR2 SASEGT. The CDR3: CASSRTSSADTQYF. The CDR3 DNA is TGTGCCAGCAGCCGGACTAGCTCGGCAGATACGCAGTATTTT.

CDR3 DNA sequence: TGTGCCAGCAGCCAATTACGGACAGGTCCTCGGAACACTGAAGCTTTCTTT. Translation gives CASSQLRTGPRNTEAFF. The chain links TRBV14 to TRBJ1-1; the match to TRBD1 covers 7 bases. This CDR3 contains 17 residues. Germline CDR1 is SGHDN and CDR2 is FVKESK. Losses at the gene ends were 2 bases for V and 1 base for J; bases not matched to a gene: 10.

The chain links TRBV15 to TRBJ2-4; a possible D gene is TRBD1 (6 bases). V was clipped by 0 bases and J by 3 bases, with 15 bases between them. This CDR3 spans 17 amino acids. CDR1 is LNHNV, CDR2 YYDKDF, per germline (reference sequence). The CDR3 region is CATSREQGVRGKNIQYF. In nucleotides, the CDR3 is TGTGCCACCAGCAGAGAACAGGGCGTCAGGGGCAAAAACATTCAGTACTTC.

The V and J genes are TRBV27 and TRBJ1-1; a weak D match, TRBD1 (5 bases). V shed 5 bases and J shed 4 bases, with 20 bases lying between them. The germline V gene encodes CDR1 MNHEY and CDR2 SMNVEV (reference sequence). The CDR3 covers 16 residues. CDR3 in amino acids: CASSPSEGLGGTEAFF. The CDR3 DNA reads TGTGCCAGCAGTCCCTCTGAGGGGTTGGGAGGCACTGAAGCTTTCTTT.

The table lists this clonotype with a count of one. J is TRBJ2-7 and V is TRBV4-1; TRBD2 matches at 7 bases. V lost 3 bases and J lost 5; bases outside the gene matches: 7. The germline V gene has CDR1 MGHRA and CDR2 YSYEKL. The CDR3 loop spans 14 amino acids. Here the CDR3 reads CASSQAGVEDEQYF. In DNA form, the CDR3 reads TGCGCCAGCAGCCAGGCGGGGGTAGAGGACGAGCAGTACTTC.

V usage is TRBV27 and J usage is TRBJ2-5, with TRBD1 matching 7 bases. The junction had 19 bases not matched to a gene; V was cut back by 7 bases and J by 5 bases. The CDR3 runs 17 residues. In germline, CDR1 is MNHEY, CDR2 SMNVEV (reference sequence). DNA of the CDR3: TGTGCCAGCAAGAACTTGCCCACCAACAGGGGTCTTGAGACCCAGTACTTC. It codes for CASKNLPTNRGLETQYF.

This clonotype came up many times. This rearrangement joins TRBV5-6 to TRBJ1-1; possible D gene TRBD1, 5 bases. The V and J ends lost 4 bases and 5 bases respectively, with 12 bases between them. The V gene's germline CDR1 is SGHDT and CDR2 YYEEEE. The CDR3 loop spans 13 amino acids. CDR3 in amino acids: CASSLRQITEAFF. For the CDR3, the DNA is TGTGCCAGCAGCCTTCGACAGATAACTGAAGCTTTCTTT.

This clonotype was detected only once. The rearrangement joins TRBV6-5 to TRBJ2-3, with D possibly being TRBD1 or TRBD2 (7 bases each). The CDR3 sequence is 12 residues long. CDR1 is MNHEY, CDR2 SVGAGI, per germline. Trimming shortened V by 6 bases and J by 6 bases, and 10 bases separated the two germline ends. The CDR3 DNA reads TGTGCCAGCAGAGCGGGACAGGATACGCAGTATTTT. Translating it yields CASRAGQDTQYF.

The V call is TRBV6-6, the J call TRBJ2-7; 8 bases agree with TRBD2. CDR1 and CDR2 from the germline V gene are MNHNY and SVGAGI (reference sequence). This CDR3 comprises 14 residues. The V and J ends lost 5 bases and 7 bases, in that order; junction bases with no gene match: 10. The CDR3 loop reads CASSINSGKFEQYF. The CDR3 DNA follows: TGTGCCAGCAGTATCAATAGCGGGAAGTTTGAGCAGTACTTC.

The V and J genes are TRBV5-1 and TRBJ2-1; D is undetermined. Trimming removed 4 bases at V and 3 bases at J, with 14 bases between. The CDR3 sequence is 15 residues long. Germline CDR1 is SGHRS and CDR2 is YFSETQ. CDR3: CASSLFVSDYNEQFF. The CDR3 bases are TGCGCCAGCAGCCTATTTGTATCGGACTACAATGAGCAGTTCTTC.

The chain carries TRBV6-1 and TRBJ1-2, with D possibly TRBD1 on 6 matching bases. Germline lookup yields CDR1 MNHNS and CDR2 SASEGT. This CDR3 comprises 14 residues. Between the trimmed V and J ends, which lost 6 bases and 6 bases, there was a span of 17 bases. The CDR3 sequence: CASSVRQGGNGYTF. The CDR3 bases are TGTGCCAGCAGCGTCCGACAAGGGGGGAATGGCTACACCTTC.

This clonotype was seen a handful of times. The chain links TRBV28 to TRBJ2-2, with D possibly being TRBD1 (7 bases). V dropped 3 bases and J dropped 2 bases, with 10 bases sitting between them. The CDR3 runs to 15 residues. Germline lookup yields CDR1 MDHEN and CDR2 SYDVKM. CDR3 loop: CASSFQGGNTGELFF. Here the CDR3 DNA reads TGTGCCAGCAGTTTCCAGGGGGGAAACACCGGGGAGCTGTTTTTT.

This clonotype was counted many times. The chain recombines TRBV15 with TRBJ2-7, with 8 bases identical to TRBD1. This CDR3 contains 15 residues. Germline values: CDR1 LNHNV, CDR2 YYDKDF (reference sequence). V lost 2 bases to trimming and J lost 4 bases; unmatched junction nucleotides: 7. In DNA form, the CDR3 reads TGTGCCACCAGCAGAAGTCGGGACAGGTTTTACGAGCAGTACTTC. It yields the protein CATSRSRDRFYEQYF.

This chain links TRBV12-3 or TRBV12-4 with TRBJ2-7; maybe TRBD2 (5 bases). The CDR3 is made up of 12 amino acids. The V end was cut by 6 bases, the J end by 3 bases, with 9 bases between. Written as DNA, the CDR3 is TGTGCCAGCAGGAGGGTTAACTACGAGCAGTACTTC. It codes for CASRRVNYEQYF.

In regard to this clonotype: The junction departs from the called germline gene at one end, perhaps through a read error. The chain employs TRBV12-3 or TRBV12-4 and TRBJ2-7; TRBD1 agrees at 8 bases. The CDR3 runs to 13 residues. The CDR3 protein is CASSPDRVREQHF. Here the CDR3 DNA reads TGTGCCAGCAGCCCGGACAGGGTGAGGGAGCAGCACTTC.

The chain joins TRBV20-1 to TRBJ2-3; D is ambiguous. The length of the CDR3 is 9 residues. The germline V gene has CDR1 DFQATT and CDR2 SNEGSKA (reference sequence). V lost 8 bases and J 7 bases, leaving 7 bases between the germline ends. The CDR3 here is CSLGNTQYF. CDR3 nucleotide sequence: TGCAGTCTTGGGAATACGCAGTATTTT.

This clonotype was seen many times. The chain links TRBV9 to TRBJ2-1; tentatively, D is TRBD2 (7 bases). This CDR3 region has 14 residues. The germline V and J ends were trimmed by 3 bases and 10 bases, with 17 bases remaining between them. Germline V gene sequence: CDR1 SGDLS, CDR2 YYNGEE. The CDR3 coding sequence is TGTGCCAGCAGCGCCCACCCCTCGGGGGGCGAGCAGTTCTTC. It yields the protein CASSAHPSGGEQFF.